These 15 T cell receptor beta chains came from one sample sequenced in a study of graft-versus-host responses after intestinal transplantation. Sequencing used immunoSEQ multiplex PCR; TCRdb keeps in-frame clones, though not all of them. This sample has about 30,000 clones, with 85% to 95% found just once. The specimen was PBMCs, collected about ten weeks after intestinal transplant. All receptors come from a human patient who received an intestinal transplant, so some T cells may come from the graft donor.

The V gene is TRBV6-5, the J gene TRBJ2-6, with D uncertain. In germline, CDR1 is MNHEY, CDR2 SVGAGI. The V end was cut by 6 bases, the J end by 0 bases, with 6 bases between. This CDR3 comprises 14 residues. The CDR3 region is CASRDNSGANVLTF. CDR3 nucleotide sequence: TGTGCCAGCAGAGACAACTCTGGGGCCAACGTCCTGACTTTC.

A few counts support this clone. V gene TRBV27 combines with J gene TRBJ1-1; tentatively, D is TRBD1 (6 bases). The length of the CDR3 is 13 residues. The V end was cut by 10 bases, the J end by 2 bases, with 14 bases between. In germline, CDR1 is MNHEY, CDR2 SMNVEV (reference sequence). The CDR3: CATSPTGNTEAFF. The CDR3 DNA reads as TGTGCCACTTCACCGACAGGAAACACTGAAGCTTTCTTT.

The chain has TRBV4-2 and TRBJ2-2; TRBD2 might be the D (6 bases). The CDR3 has 18 residues. Trimming pared 1 base from V and 4 bases from J, leaving 19 bases between. Germline loops: CDR1 LGHNA, CDR2 YNFKEQ. The CDR3 is CASSQVRPGGRGTGELFF. CDR3 sequence (DNA): TGTGCCAGCAGCCAAGTACGCCCTGGAGGGCGGGGCACCGGGGAGCTGTTTTTT.

The DNA for the CDR3 is TGTGCCAGCAGTTATAGTTTGGGGGTCACAGATACGCAGTATTTT. It specifies CASSYSLGVTDTQYF. The rearrangement links TRBV6-5 to TRBJ2-3; the D gene could be TRBD1 or TRBD2 (5 bases each). The germline V and J ends were trimmed by 3 bases and 2 bases, with 12 bases remaining between them. Looked up from germline, CDR1 is MNHEY and CDR2 is SVGAGI. The CDR3 is made up of 15 amino acids.

Only a few counts were recorded for this clone. This sequence joins TRBV7-9 and TRBJ2-5; TRBD2 matches at 13 bases. The CDR3 consists of 18 residues. The germline V gene encodes CDR1 SEHNR and CDR2 FQNEAQ (reference sequence). Losses at the gene ends were 5 bases for V and 1 base for J; bases not matched to a gene: 10. In DNA, the CDR3 is TGTGCCAGCAGCACAACCCGGACTAGCGGGGGTTCCCAAGAGACCCAGTACTTC. Amino acids: CASSTTRTSGGSQETQYF.

The chain recombines TRBV5-1 with TRBJ1-1; possible D gene TRBD1, 5 bases. Trimming left V 1 base short and J 1 base short, with 11 bases between. This CDR3 region has 15 residues. The V gene's germline CDR1 is SGHRS and CDR2 YFSETQ. As DNA, the CDR3 is TGCGCCAGCAGCTTGCTTTCTCAGGGGAACACTGAAGCTTTCTTT. Its translation: CASSLLSQGNTEAFF. The entire variable domain, with the rest obtained from reference TRBV5-1 and TRBJ1-1, is as follows: KAGVTQTPRYLIKTRGQQVTLSCSPISGHRSVSWYQQTPGQGLQFLFEYFSETQRNKGNFPGRFSGRQFSNSRSEMNVSTLELGDSALYLCASSLLSQGNTEAFFGQGTRLTVV.

The chain joins TRBV2 to TRBJ2-3, with 10 positions matching TRBD2. The CDR3 sequence is 17 residues long. Germline CDR1 reads SNHLY; CDR2 reads FYNNEI. Germline trimming cut 3 bases from V and 6 bases from J; bases unmatched to any gene: 12. The CDR3: CASSEGRLAGVADTQYF. CDR3 nucleotide sequence: TGTGCCAGCAGTGAGGGAAGGCTAGCGGGAGTAGCGGATACGCAGTATTTT. Filled out from reference TRBV2 and TRBJ2-3, the complete variable domain reads EPEVTQTPSHQVTQMGQEVILRCVPISNHLYFYWYRQILGQKVEFLVSFYNNEISEKSEIFDDQFSVERPDGSNFTLKIRSTKLEDSAMYFCASSEGRLAGVADTQYFGPGTRLTVL.

J is TRBJ2-3 and V is TRBV7-9; 8 positions match TRBD2. The CDR3 length is 16 residues. V lost 3 bases and J lost 2; bases outside the gene matches: 7. CDR1 SEHNR and CDR2 FQNEAQ come from the germline V gene (reference sequence). The CDR3 is CASSFSFGGATDTQYF. The CDR3 region has the DNA TGTGCCAGCAGCTTTTCGTTCGGGGGGGCCACAGATACGCAGTATTTT.

The rearrangement links TRBV6-5 to TRBJ2-7, with D possibly TRBD2 on 5 matching bases. Trimming stripped 5 bases from V and 4 bases from J, with 12 bases between. Germline V gene lookup returns CDR1 MNHEY and CDR2 SVGAGI. There are 13 residues in the CDR3. DNA for the CDR3: TGTGCCAGCAGTATTGGATCGGGGTACGAGCAGTACTTC. Translated: CASSIGSGYEQYF.

The gene calls are TRBV7-8 and TRBJ2-3, with D possibly being TRBD2 (5 bases). V was shortened by 0 bases and J by 1 base, with 5 bases between the two germline ends. Germline V CDR1 and CDR2: SGHVS, FQNEAQ. CDR3 size: 14 residues. CDR3 DNA: TGTGCCAGCAGCTTAGCGGAGGGCACAGATACGCAGTATTTT. Translating gives CASSLAEGTDTQYF.

The gene calls are TRBV11-1 and TRBJ2-1; no clear D. Germline assignment: CDR1 SGHAT and CDR2 FQDESV (reference sequence). V lost 3 bases and J 1 base, leaving 10 bases between the germline ends. This CDR3 is 15 amino acids long. CDR3 sequence (DNA): TGTGCCAGCAGCTTTGAACTAACTTCCTACAATGAGCAGTTCTTC. Amino acids: CASSFELTSYNEQFF.

The genes are TRBV28 and TRBJ1-1; 8 bases are a match to TRBD1. CDR1 MDHEN and CDR2 SYDVKM come from the germline V gene. The CDR3 spans 14 residues. V shed 5 bases and J 1 base; nucleotides not matched to a gene: 3. CDR3: CASSIGQGNTEAFF. In DNA, the CDR3 is TGTGCCAGCAGTATAGGACAGGGGAACACTGAAGCTTTCTTT.

The chain is built from TRBV29-1 and TRBJ1-4, with 7 bases fitting TRBD1. Trimming removed 6 bases from V and 10 bases from J; junction bases left unmatched: 23. The CDR3 sequence is 17 residues long. In germline, CDR1 is SQVTM, CDR2 ANQGSEA. CDR3 bases: TGCAGCGTAGGGGGGACAGACTCACCAAGTCAAGAAGGAAAACTGTTTTTT. Translating gives CSVGGTDSPSQEGKLFF. The full variable domain, with the rest looked up from reference TRBV29-1 and TRBJ1-4, is SAVISQKPSRDICQRGTSLTIQCQVDSQVTMMFWYRQQPGQSLTLIATANQGSEATYESGFVIDKFPISRPNLTFSTLTVSNMSPEDSSIYLCSVGGTDSPSQEGKLFFGSGTQLSVL.

The chain links TRBV18 to TRBJ2-3; 14 bases fit TRBD2. CDR3 length: 20 residues. Germline loops: CDR1 KGHSH, CDR2 LQKENI. V dropped 2 bases and J dropped 6; count of bases not matched to a gene: 16. The CDR3 is CASSPEPGLAGVWFADTQYF. The CDR3 region has the DNA TGTGCCAGCTCACCAGAACCGGGACTAGCGGGAGTATGGTTTGCGGATACGCAGTATTTT.

The rearrangement links TRBV11-2 to TRBJ2-7, with 9 bases aligning to TRBD2. This CDR3 is built from 15 residues. V was clipped by 3 bases and J by 1 base; unmatched bases: 4. In germline, CDR1 is SGHAT, CDR2 FQNNGV. CDR3 amino acids: CASSFSGGYSYEQYF. CDR3 bases: TGTGCCAGCAGCTTCAGCGGGGGGTATTCCTACGAGCAGTACTTC.